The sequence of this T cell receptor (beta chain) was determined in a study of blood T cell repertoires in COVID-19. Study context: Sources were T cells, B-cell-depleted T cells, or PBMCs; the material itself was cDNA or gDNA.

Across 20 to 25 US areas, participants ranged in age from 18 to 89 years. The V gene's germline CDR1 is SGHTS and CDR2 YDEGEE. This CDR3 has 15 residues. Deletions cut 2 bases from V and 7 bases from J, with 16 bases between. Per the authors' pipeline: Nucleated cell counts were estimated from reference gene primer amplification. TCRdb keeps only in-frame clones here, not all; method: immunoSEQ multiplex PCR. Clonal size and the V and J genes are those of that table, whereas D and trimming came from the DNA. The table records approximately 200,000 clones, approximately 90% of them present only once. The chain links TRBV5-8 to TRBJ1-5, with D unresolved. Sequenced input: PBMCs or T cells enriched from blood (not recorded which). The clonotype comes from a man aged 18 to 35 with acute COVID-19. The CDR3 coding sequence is TGTGCCAGCAGCTTTTTCCCAGTTACCACCCAGCCCCAGCATTTT. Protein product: CASSFFPVTTQPQHF.